Below, 18 T cell receptor beta chains from the same sample are listed, as sequenced in a study of blood T cell repertoires in COVID-19. Using immunoSEQ multiplex PCR, the repertoire was profiled, and TCRdb retains in-frame clones only, with some absent. Among hundreds of thousands of clones, about nine tenths were seen once, and the ten largest hold over 1.3%. Sequencing used peripheral blood. Every receptor here comes from a woman in her twenties or thirties with active or convalescent COVID-19.

The rearrangement joins TRBV15 to TRBJ1-1, with D uncertain. The CDR3 consists of 17 residues. Looked up from germline, CDR1 is LNHNV and CDR2 is YYDKDF (reference sequence). Trimming cost V 3 bases and J 3 bases, with 20 bases left between them. The CDR3 nucleotides read TGTGCCACCAGCAGTCTCTGGGCCAGCCAAACACACACTGAAGCTTTCTTT. It yields the protein CATSSLWASQTHTEAFF. The full variable domain, with the rest looked up from reference TRBV15 and TRBJ1-1, is DAMVIQNPRYQVTQFGKPVTLSCSQTLNHNVMYWYQQKSSQAPKLLFHYYDKDFNNEADTPDNFQSRRPNTSFCFLDIRSPGLGDTAMYLCATSSLWASQTHTEAFFGQGTRLTVV.

V gene TRBV19 combines with J gene TRBJ1-1, with 8 nucleotides matching TRBD1. Germline V gene lookup returns CDR1 LNHDA and CDR2 SQIVND (reference sequence). This CDR3 has 15 residues. V lost 6 bases to trimming and J lost 0 bases; unmatched junction nucleotides: 6. CDR3 DNA: TGTGCCAGTAGCCTGGGGGACAGGTTGAACACTGAAGCTTTCTTT. Amino acids: CASSLGDRLNTEAFF.

V gene TRBV4-1 combines with J gene TRBJ2-1, with TRBD2 identical over 9 bases. CDR1 is MGHRA, CDR2 YSYEKL, per germline. The CDR3 contains 14 residues. V lost 1 base to trimming and J lost 9 bases; unmatched junction nucleotides: 4. Here the CDR3 reads CASSQAGTSFEQFF. The CDR3 DNA reads as TGCGCCAGCAGCCAAGCCGGGACTAGCTTTGAGCAGTTCTTC.

This rearrangement joins TRBV6-1 to TRBJ2-1; the match to TRBD2 covers 13 bases. After removal of 6 bases from V and 0 bases from J, the junction contained 8 bases not matched to a gene. The CDR3 runs 18 residues. Looked up from germline, CDR1 is MNHNS and CDR2 is SASEGT. The CDR3 DNA is TGTGCCAGCAGGGAAACTAGCGGGAGGGTAAGCTCCTACAATGAGCAGTTCTTC. This gives the protein CASRETSGRVSSYNEQFF.

V gene TRBV3-1 (or the pseudogene TRBV3-2) combines with J gene TRBJ1-1; D ambiguous. Germline-derived CDR1 and CDR2 are LGHDT and YNNKEL (reference sequence). V lost 1 base to trimming and J lost 6 bases, with 6 bases between them. This CDR3 contains 12 residues. CDR3 in DNA: TGTGCCAGCAGCCAAGCGTCCGCTGAAGCTTTCTTT. Its translation: CASSQASAEAFF.

This rearrangement joins TRBV3-1 (or the pseudogene TRBV3-2) to TRBJ1-2, with D hard to call. The CDR3 runs 13 residues. The V gene lost 0 bases and the J gene lost 8 bases, with 10 bases spanning the gap. Germline CDR1 and CDR2: LGHDT and YNNKEL (reference sequence). The DNA for the CDR3 is TGTGCCAGCAGCCAAGAAAGCCTTACCGGCTACACCTTC. Translation: CASSQESLTGYTF.

The chain has TRBV6-5 and TRBJ2-2; D not resolved. Trimming removed 8 bases from V and 4 bases from J, with 17 bases in between. There are 15 residues in the CDR3. Per the germline V gene, CDR1 is MNHEY and CDR2 is SVGAGI. This chain's CDR3 is CASPSPGYFTGELFF. CDR3 sequence (DNA): TGTGCCAGCCCTTCCCCAGGATACTTCACCGGGGAGCTGTTTTTT.

The chain couples TRBV11-2 to TRBJ1-1; TRBD1 is a possible D gene (5 bases). Germline V gene lookup returns CDR1 SGHAT and CDR2 FQNNGV. The CDR3 length is 15 residues. V lost 5 bases and J lost 4, with 17 bases in between. The CDR3 region has the DNA TGTGCCAGCAGCCGGGGGTTTCCCTCGAGCACTGAAGCTTTCTTT. This sequence encodes CASSRGFPSSTEAFF.

The V gene is TRBV12-5, the J gene TRBJ2-3; D is ambiguous. Germline-derived CDR1 and CDR2 are LGHNT and FRNRAP. The CDR3 runs 16 residues. V lost 3 bases and J lost 0, with 13 bases in between. DNA of the CDR3: TGTGCTAGTGGTTTCCCTCGTTCAGTTAGCACAGATACGCAGTATTTT. It yields the protein CASGFPRSVSTDTQYF. The variable domain in full, completed from reference TRBV12-5 and TRBJ2-3, reads DARVTQTPRHKVTEMGQEVTMRCQPILGHNTVFWYRQTMMQGLELLAYFRNRAPLDDSGMPKDRFSAEMPDATLATLKIQPSEPRDSAVYFCASGFPRSVSTDTQYFGPGTRLTVL.

This sequence joins TRBV29-1 and TRBJ1-3, with 7 bases fitting TRBD1. Germline V gene data show CDR1 as SQVTM and CDR2 as ANQGSEA. CDR3 length: 13 residues. V trimming: 0 bases; J trimming: 5 bases; junction bases outside the gene matches: 1. CDR3 bases: TGCAGCGTTGAAGAGGACAGGAGAAACACCATATATTTT. This encodes CSVEEDRRNTIYF.

The CDR3 nucleotides are TGTGCCAGCAGCCGATGGAGGGACAGGCTCTATGGCTACACCTTC. Translating gives CASSRWRDRLYGYTF. This chain uses TRBV3-1 (or the pseudogene TRBV3-2) with TRBJ1-2, with 8 bases lining up with TRBD1. Trimming cost V 4 bases and J 4 bases; bases outside gene matches: 8. The CDR3 is made up of 15 amino acids. The germline CDR1 and CDR2 sequences are LGHDT and YNNKEL (reference sequence).

The V and J genes are TRBV7-2 and TRBJ2-7; TRBD2 matches 8 bases. The CDR3 length is 17 residues. J was trimmed by 4 bases and V by 1 base; bases with no gene match: 12. Germline-derived CDR1 and CDR2 are SGHTA and FQGNSA. This CDR3 reads CASSLGQSGSFGYEQYF. In nucleotides, the CDR3 is TGTGCCAGCAGCTTAGGACAGAGCGGGAGCTTCGGGTACGAGCAGTACTTC.

The chain has TRBV28 and TRBJ2-7; perhaps TRBD1 as D (5 bases). This CDR3 has 15 amino acids. Germline V gene lookup returns CDR1 MDHEN and CDR2 SYDVKM. V lost 3 bases and J 2 bases, leaving 14 bases between the germline ends. CDR3 DNA: TGTGCCAGCAGTTTTGCAGGGCCAGATACCTACGAGCAGTACTTC. Translating it yields CASSFAGPDTYEQYF.

The chain recombines TRBV6-1 with TRBJ2-7, with TRBD2 as a possible D gene (5 bases). Trimming left V 3 bases short and J 2 bases short, with 14 bases between. CDR1 MNHNS and CDR2 SASEGT come from the germline V gene. This CDR3 has 15 amino acids. The CDR3 sequence is CASSERAQLTYEQYF. In DNA, the CDR3 is TGTGCCAGCAGTGAGCGGGCACAGCTGACCTACGAGCAGTACTTC.

This clone was seen just once. This chain joins TRBV4-1 and TRBJ2-7; tentative D call: TRBD2 (6 bases). CDR1 is MGHRA, CDR2 YSYEKL, per germline. V gave up 1 base and J gave up 0 bases, with 13 bases separating them. This CDR3 is 16 amino acids long. CDR3 sequence reads: CASSQGGDSSSYEQYF. DNA for the CDR3: TGCGCCAGCAGCCAAGGGGGGGACTCCAGCTCCTACGAGCAGTACTTC.

The chain recombines TRBV11-2 with TRBJ2-1, with a tentative D call TRBD1 (5 bases). There are 11 residues in the CDR3. Germline assignment: CDR1 SGHAT and CDR2 FQNNGV. V lost 5 bases and J lost 10, with 9 bases in between. Here the CDR3 DNA reads TGTGCCAGCAGCCAATCAGGGGAGCAGTTCTTC. This gives the protein CASSQSGEQFF.

The CDR3 spells CASNPGTVETGELFF. CDR3 nucleotides: TGCGCCAGCAATCCCGGGACAGTCGAGACCGGGGAGCTGTTTTTT. The chain is built from TRBV10-2 and TRBJ2-2, with TRBD1 matching over 7 bases. The CDR3 consists of 15 residues. V shed 7 bases, J shed 5 bases, and the junction held 10 bases outside the gene matches. Germline CDR1 and CDR2: WSHSY and SAAADI.

V and J are TRBV5-4 and TRBJ2-1; 11 bases match TRBD1. Looked up from germline, CDR1 is SGHNT and CDR2 is YYREEE (reference sequence). This CDR3 is 15 amino acids long. Trimming removed 4 bases from V and 6 bases from J; junction bases left unmatched: 6. The CDR3 here is CASSQGQGAVNEQFF. CDR3 bases: TGTGCCAGCAGCCAAGGACAGGGGGCTGTCAATGAGCAGTTCTTC.